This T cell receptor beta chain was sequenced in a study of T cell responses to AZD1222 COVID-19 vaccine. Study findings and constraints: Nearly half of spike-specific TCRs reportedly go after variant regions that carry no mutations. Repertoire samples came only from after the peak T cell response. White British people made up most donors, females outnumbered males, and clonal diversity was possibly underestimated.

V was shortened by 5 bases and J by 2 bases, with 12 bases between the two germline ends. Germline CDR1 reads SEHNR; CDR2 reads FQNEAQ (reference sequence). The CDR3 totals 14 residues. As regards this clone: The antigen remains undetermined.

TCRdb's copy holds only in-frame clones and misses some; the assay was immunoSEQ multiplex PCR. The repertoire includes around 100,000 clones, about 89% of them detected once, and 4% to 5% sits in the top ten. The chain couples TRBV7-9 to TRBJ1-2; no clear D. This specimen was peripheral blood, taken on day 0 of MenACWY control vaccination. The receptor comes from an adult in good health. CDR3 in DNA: TGTGCCAGCAGCGCCGACGGCACCAACTATGGCTACACCTTC. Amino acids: CASSADGTNYGYTF.